This T cell receptor (beta chain) was documented in a study of T-cell memory formation after mild COVID-19 (dated by TCRdb to the early 2020s). Study-wide context: TCR sequence clusters from the two donors were found to be largely donor specific. Longitudinal TCRalpha and TCRbeta repertoire sequencing tracked T-cell clones expanding and contracting after mild COVID-19 in two donors. Two young, previously healthy adult volunteers, one female and one male, were included in the cohort. Here is what the overall study found, with its caveats: From day 15 to 85, contracting clones showed balanced CD4/CD8 phenotypes, whereas a second wave of clones that expanded from day 15 to 37 leaned towards CD4+. Contracting CD4+ clones turned up mainly in the CM and EM memory subsets, whereas EMRA was where CD8+ clones were enriched. SARS-CoV-2 specificity of the second-wave clones peaking on day 37 was not confirmed. Only two mild cases were covered in the study, and larger cohorts including severe cases with pre-infection samples were considered necessary. Some responding clones were found in pre-infection memory, which suggests that pre-existing cross-reactive memory T cells took part in the SARS-CoV-2 response.

Ficoll-Paque density gradient centrifugation was used to isolate PBMCs. V is reduced by 6 bases and J by 10 bases, leaving a spacing of 16 bases between them. CDR1 and CDR2, per the germline V gene, are SGHTA and FQGTGA. From the cysteine up to the phenylalanine, the CDR3 has a length of 13 residues. Only the CDR3 DNA is retained, 39 bases long and in frame from the first base. The listed sequencing device is Illumina NovaSeq 6000. TCRalpha and TCRbeta cDNA libraries were built by 5'RACE with constant-segment primers, adding sample barcodes and unique molecular identifiers. RNA was extracted from every sample with Trizol reagent. Libraries were amplified in two PCR steps, with a second sample barcode and Illumina TruSeq adapters added in the second step. Sequencing of the libraries was done on an Illumina NovaSeq, producing 2 x 150 bp paired-end reads. In the paper's pipeline: Demultiplexing of reads and collapsing into UMI-guided consensus sequences were performed with migec v1.2.7. Using mixcr v2.1.11, UMI consensuses were aligned to TRA and TRB V and J templates and then assembled into clonotypes. A clonotype was counted as expanded or contracted only if both edgeR and NoisET called the change significant, with noise models trained on biological replicates. edgeR calls used a false discovery rate-adjusted p below 0.01 and a log2 fold-change threshold of 1. As an exploratory analysis of dynamics, max-normalized trajectories of the 1000 most abundant clonotypes were examined by PCA with hierarchical clustering. Each responding clone was given a CD4 or CD8 phenotype based on the CD4+ and CD8+ repertoires, which had been sequenced separately. TCRdb reanalyzed the raw reads on its own, using fastp at Q25 for trimming and MiXCR for clone calling, and kept in-frame beta chains. Entries are consolidated by CDR3 protein sequence, retaining the most common genes and DNA. Here the V and J calls rest on TCRdb's processing, not on the authors' analysis. A total of about 290,000 distinct CDR3 sequences appear in this sample, more than 15% of them only once. Of the sample, roughly 20% falls within the top ten clones.

A note on this clonotype: Which antigen it targets is not known. No much larger clone exists at a distance of one base, and base qualities are not known.

The chain uses TRBV7-3 and TRBJ2-1; the D gene lacks a confident call. The specimen was PBMCs or a T cell subset sorted from them (not recorded which). The receptor was derived from a man younger than 30 who had mild COVID-19 (a few samples of this study predate the infection). The sample titles of this study are shuffled in the database, so cell type and time point are left out; the donor was told from shared clones. The nucleotides read TGTGCCAGCAGTCCGAATCCGAAAGCGGAGCAGTTCTTC. Translated, this is CASSPNPKAEQFF.